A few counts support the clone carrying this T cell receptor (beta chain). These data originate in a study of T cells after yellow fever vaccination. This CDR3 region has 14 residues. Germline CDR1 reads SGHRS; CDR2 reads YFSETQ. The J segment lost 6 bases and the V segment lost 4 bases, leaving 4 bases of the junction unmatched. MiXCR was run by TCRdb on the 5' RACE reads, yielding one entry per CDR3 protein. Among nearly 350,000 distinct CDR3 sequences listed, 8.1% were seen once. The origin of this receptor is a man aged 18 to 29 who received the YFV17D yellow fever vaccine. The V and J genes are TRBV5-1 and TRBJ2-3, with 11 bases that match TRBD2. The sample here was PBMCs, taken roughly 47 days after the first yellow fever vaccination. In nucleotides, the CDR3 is TGCGCCAGCAGCAGTAGCGGGGGGGTGGATACGCAGTATTTT. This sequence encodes CASSSSGGVDTQYF.